These 26 T cell receptor beta chains share one sample of origin, sequenced in a study of blood T cell repertoires in COVID-19. Some clones are missing from TCRdb's copy, which holds only in-frame ones; the method was immunoSEQ multiplex PCR. The sample comprises around 6,300 clones, roughly 89% of which are singletons, and roughly a tenth rests with the top ten. The sequenced sample was peripheral blood. The receptors were sampled from a human donor with active COVID-19. The donor label of this sample is uncertain.

This sequence joins TRBV2 and TRBJ1-6; D remains unclear. The V end lost 8 bases, the J end lost 4 bases, and 9 bases lay between the germline ends. Per germline, CDR1 SNHLY and CDR2 FYNNEI. CDR3 length: 13 residues. The CDR3 reads CASSQQYNSPLHF. CDR3 coding DNA: TGTGCCAGCTCTCAACAGTATAATTCACCCCTCCACTTT. Filled out from reference TRBV2 and TRBJ1-6, the complete variable domain reads EPEVTQTPSHQVTQMGQEVILRCVPISNHLYFYWYRQILGQKVEFLVSFYNNEISEKSEIFDDQFSVERPDGSNFTLKIRSTKLEDSAMYFCASSQQYNSPLHFGNGTRLTVT.

This clone was counted between two and nine times. This chain uses TRBV11-2 with TRBJ2-7, with D possibly TRBD1 on 6 matching bases. From germline, CDR1 is SGHAT and CDR2 FQNNGV. With 5 bases removed from V and 2 bases from J, the gap between germline ends came to 16 bases. The CDR3 extends over 15 amino acids. CDR3 sequence (DNA): TGTGCCAGCAGCCCACCTCTCAGGGGAACCTACGAGCAGTACTTC. Its translation: CASSPPLRGTYEQYF.

The chain links TRBV6-5 to TRBJ1-5; no firm D call. Germline CDR1 and CDR2: MNHEY and SVGAGI. V lost 4 bases to trimming and J lost 2 bases, with 12 bases between them. This CDR3 contains 15 residues. The CDR3 loop reads CASSSTDLGNQPQHF. The CDR3, as DNA: TGTGCCAGCAGTTCTACAGATCTCGGCAATCAGCCCCAGCATTTT.

The chain joins TRBV5-4 to TRBJ2-5; D may be TRBD1 (6 bases). This CDR3 has 14 amino acids. The V end lost 4 bases, the J end lost 5 bases, and 15 bases lay between the germline ends. Germline CDR1 reads SGHNT; CDR2 reads YYREEE (reference sequence). CDR3: CASSRDNGEETQYF. CDR3 coding DNA: TGTGCCAGCAGCCGGGACAACGGGGAGGAGACCCAGTACTTC.

The V gene is TRBV29-1, the J gene TRBJ2-2, with a tentative D call TRBD2 (6 bases). V was cut by 1 base and J by 0 bases, with 9 bases left in between. The CDR3 has 15 amino acids. In germline, CDR1 is SQVTM, CDR2 ANQGSEA. CDR3 amino acids: CSVEGLVANTGELFF. The CDR3 nucleotides are TGCAGCGTTGAAGGACTAGTCGCGAACACCGGGGAGCTGTTTTTT.

This chain links TRBV19 with TRBJ2-4; possibly TRBD2 for D (8 bases). In germline, CDR1 is LNHDA, CDR2 SQIVND (reference sequence). The CDR3 totals 15 residues. Deletions cut 5 bases from V and 4 bases from J, with 15 bases between. The chain's CDR3 is CASSAGGQLKNIQYF. The CDR3, as DNA: TGTGCCAGTAGTGCGGGGGGACAGCTTAAAAACATTCAGTACTTC.

The rearrangement links TRBV27 to TRBJ2-3; 11 bases fit TRBD2. The junction had 14 bases not matched to a gene; V was cut back by 7 bases and J by 8 bases. The CDR3 has 16 residues. CDR1 and CDR2 (germline): MNHEY, SMNVEV (reference sequence). The CDR3 sequence is CASTYGTSGSSGTQYF. The CDR3 DNA reads TGTGCCAGCACCTATGGCACTAGCGGGAGTTCGGGTACGCAGTATTTT.

The chain combines TRBV5-4 with TRBJ1-4; the D gene is possibly TRBD1 (5 bases). Germline loops: CDR1 SGHNT, CDR2 YYREEE (reference sequence). The CDR3 is 15 amino acids. Deletions cut 3 bases from V and 3 bases from J, with 12 bases between. DNA of the CDR3: TGTGCCAGCAGCTGGGGCAGGGCACCTAATGAAAAACTGTTTTTT. It specifies CASSWGRAPNEKLFF.

This clone was seen once. CDR3 residues: CASSWDRGAVYF. DNA for the CDR3: TGTGCCAGCAGCTGGGACAGGGGAGCGGTGTACTTC. This chain links TRBV7-2 with TRBJ2-7; 10 bases match TRBD1. CDR3 length equals 12 residues. CDR1 and CDR2 (germline): SGHTA, FQGNSA. Germline trimming cut 4 bases from V and 12 bases from J; bases unmatched to any gene: 6. The whole variable domain, filled in from reference TRBV7-2 and TRBJ2-7, reads GAGVSQSPSNKVTEKGKDVELRCDPISGHTALYWYRQSLGQGLEFLIYFQGNSAPDKSGLPSDRFSAERTGGSVSTLTIQRTQQEDSAVYLCASSWDRGAVYFGPGTRLTVT.

The CDR3 DNA sequence: TGTGCCAGCAGCCAAGATCGGGCTAGCGGTACCCAGTACTTC. Amino acids: CASSQDRASGTQYF. The rearrangement uses TRBV3-1 (or the pseudogene TRBV3-2) and TRBJ2-5; 7 bases match TRBD2. Germline V gene lookup returns CDR1 LGHDT and CDR2 YNNKEL (reference sequence). The V gene end was trimmed by 0 bases and the J gene end by 8 bases; junction bases not matched to a gene: 6. The CDR3 sequence is 14 residues long.

This chain connects TRBV2 to TRBJ2-5; possibly TRBD2 for D (5 bases). V was cut by 4 bases and J by 4 bases, with 13 bases left in between. The CDR3 is 14 residues long. Germline loops: CDR1 SNHLY, CDR2 FYNNEI. DNA of the CDR3: TGTGCCAGCAGTGTCATGAGGGCTGGAGAGACCCAGTACTTC. This gives the protein CASSVMRAGETQYF.

CDR3 nucleotide sequence: TGTGCCAGTAGTATAGGCAGCGGAACCTACGAGCAGTACTTC. This sequence encodes CASSIGSGTYEQYF. The rearrangement links TRBV19 to TRBJ2-7; maybe TRBD2 (5 bases). Germline V gene lookup returns CDR1 LNHDA and CDR2 SQIVND (reference sequence). The CDR3 is made up of 14 amino acids. V lost 1 base and J lost 2, with 9 bases in between.

This clone was seen a handful of times. CDR3 protein: CASSIHPYDRDYEQYF. The CDR3 nucleotides read TGTGCCAGCAGTATTCACCCATACGACAGAGACTACGAGCAGTACTTC. The chain joins TRBV27 to TRBJ2-7; possibly TRBD1 for D (5 bases). The germline gives CDR1 MNHEY, CDR2 SMNVEV (reference sequence). The ends were cut back, 5 bases at V and 3 bases at J, with 20 bases in the middle. The CDR3 is 16 amino acids.

The chain is built from TRBV5-6 and TRBJ2-1, with a possible D match to TRBD2 (6 bases). Between the trimmed V and J ends, which lost 4 bases and 5 bases, there was a span of 16 bases. The germline V gene has CDR1 SGHDT and CDR2 YYEEEE. The CDR3 loop spans 15 amino acids. Here the CDR3 reads CASSPPRAGNNEQFF. CDR3 nucleotides: TGTGCCAGCAGCCCCCCGAGGGCGGGGAACAATGAGCAGTTCTTC.

This rearrangement joins TRBV7-2 to TRBJ2-5; D possibly corresponds to TRBD2 (6 bases). The CDR3 runs 13 residues. Per the germline V gene, CDR1 is SGHTA and CDR2 is FQGNSA. V was trimmed by 5 bases and J by 8 bases, leaving 15 bases between them. CDR3 amino acids: CASSREATRTQYF. The CDR3 DNA is TGTGCCAGCAGCAGGGAGGCAACCCGAACCCAGTACTTC.

The V and J genes are TRBV19 and TRBJ2-2, with a weak D call TRBD2 (6 bases). The CDR3 spans 15 residues. Trimming shortened V by 5 bases and J by 8 bases, and 18 bases separated the two germline ends. Germline V gene sequence: CDR1 LNHDA, CDR2 SQIVND (reference sequence). In DNA, the CDR3 is TGTGCCAGTAGTGCCCCGGGAGCGCGGTTGGGGGAGCTGTTTTTT. Translation: CASSAPGARLGELFF.

J is TRBJ2-5 and V is TRBV19; D might be TRBD1 (6 bases). The CDR3 runs 14 residues. Germline V CDR1 and CDR2: LNHDA, SQIVND (reference sequence). Between the trimmed V and J ends, which lost 2 bases and 2 bases, there was a span of 9 bases. The CDR3 protein is CASSIYQGQETQYF. Written as DNA, the CDR3 is TGTGCCAGTAGTATATACCAGGGGCAAGAGACCCAGTACTTC. Supplemented by reference TRBV19 and TRBJ2-5, the full variable domain reads DGGITQSPKYLFRKEGQNVTLSCEQNLNHDAMYWYRQDPGQGLRLIYYSQIVNDFQKGDIAEGYSVSREKKESFPLTVTSAQKNPTAFYLCASSIYQGQETQYFGPGTRLLVL.

This clone is large within its sample. The same CDR3 also results from other DNA sequences found in this sample. V usage is TRBV10-3 and J usage is TRBJ1-5; tentative D call: TRBD1 (5 bases). Trimming removed 0 bases at V and 0 bases at J, with 9 bases between. The CDR3 is made up of 16 amino acids. Germline assignment: CDR1 ENHRY and CDR2 SYGVKD. The CDR3 DNA is TGTGCCATCAGTGAGTCGGGGGGGGATAGCAATCAGCCCCAGCATTTT. Its protein product is CAISESGGDSNQPQHF.

In this sample, this clone turned up a few times. This chain connects TRBV5-1 to TRBJ1-3; possibly TRBD1 for D (6 bases). This CDR3 is 12 amino acids long. Trimming pared 5 bases from V and 8 bases from J, leaving 11 bases between. The germline V gene encodes CDR1 SGHRS and CDR2 YFSETQ. CDR3 sequence: CASRRPGDTIYF. CDR3 bases: TGCGCCAGCAGGCGGCCAGGGGACACCATATATTTT. The complete variable domain, with remaining parts taken from reference TRBV5-1 and TRBJ1-3, reads KAGVTQTPRYLIKTRGQQVTLSCSPISGHRSVSWYQQTPGQGLQFLFEYFSETQRNKGNFPGRFSGRQFSNSRSEMNVSTLELGDSALYLCASRRPGDTIYFGEGSWLTVV.

The chain joins TRBV2 to TRBJ1-6; D uncertain. The CDR3 is 14 residues long. Trimming stripped 2 bases from V and 9 bases from J, with 11 bases between. CDR1 and CDR2 from the germline V gene are SNHLY and FYNNEI. The CDR3 sequence is CASSELSSGSPLHF. DNA of the CDR3: TGTGCCAGCAGTGAACTATCGTCGGGTTCACCCCTCCACTTT. The full variable domain, completed using reference TRBV2 and TRBJ1-6, is EPEVTQTPSHQVTQMGQEVILRCVPISNHLYFYWYRQILGQKVEFLVSFYNNEISEKSEIFDDQFSVERPDGSNFTLKIRSTKLEDSAMYFCASSELSSGSPLHFGNGTRLTVT.

In this sample, this clone turned up once. The genes are TRBV6-2 or TRBV6-3 and TRBJ1-6; D ambiguous. Between the trimmed V and J ends, which lost 2 bases and 2 bases, there was a span of 16 bases. The CDR3 is 18 amino acids. Germline-derived CDR1 and CDR2 are MNHEY and SVGEGT. CDR3 loop: CASSYRTRAGTYNSPLHF. In nucleotides, the CDR3 is TGTGCCAGCAGTTACCGGACTCGGGCTGGAACCTATAATTCACCCCTCCACTTT.

In this sample, this clone turned up a few times. This rearrangement joins TRBV4-3 to TRBJ2-7, with 10 bases matching TRBD1. The CDR3 spans 15 residues. The junction had 5 bases not matched to a gene; V was cut back by 2 bases and J by 4 bases. Germline CDR1 is LGHNA and CDR2 is YSLEER. The CDR3 coding sequence is TGCGCCAGCAGCCAAAGGACAGGGGGGGTGTACGAGCAGTACTTC. Translated: CASSQRTGGVYEQYF.

This chain connects TRBV7-2 to TRBJ2-3; TRBD2 matches 7 bases. Germline assignment: CDR1 SGHTA and CDR2 FQGNSA. V lost 5 bases, J lost 3 bases, and 8 bases stayed unmatched. The CDR3 contains 15 residues. CDR3 DNA sequence: TGTGCCAGCAGCGCAATTGGGGGGGGTACAGATACGCAGTATTTT. It codes for CASSAIGGGTDTQYF.

V usage is TRBV18 and J usage is TRBJ1-3, with D possibly matching TRBD1 (5 bases). CDR3 length equals 13 residues. Trimming shortened V by 2 bases and J by 5 bases, and 7 bases separated the two germline ends. CDR1 is KGHSH, CDR2 LQKENI, per germline. The CDR3 sequence is CASSPAGRNTIYF. CDR3 in DNA: TGTGCCAGCTCACCAGCAGGGCGAAACACCATATATTTT.

The CDR3 nucleotides read TGTGCCACCAGTGAAGGACAGAACTTTCGAGAGACCCAGTACTTC. It codes for CATSEGQNFRETQYF. The J gene is TRBJ2-5, the V gene TRBV24-1; D is possibly TRBD1 (6 bases). Trimming removed 4 bases from V and 4 bases from J, with 15 bases in between. The CDR3 is 15 residues long. The germline CDR1 and CDR2 sequences are KGHDR and SFDVKD.

The genes are TRBV2 and TRBJ2-7; 9 positions match TRBD2. In germline, CDR1 is SNHLY, CDR2 FYNNEI. The V gene end was trimmed by 8 bases and the J gene end by 7 bases; junction bases not matched to a gene: 9. This CDR3 has 13 residues. The CDR3 loop reads CASSVGLASEQYF. CDR3 nucleotide sequence: TGTGCCAGCTCAGTGGGACTAGCTTCAGAGCAGTACTTC.